Below, 27 T cell receptor beta chains from the same sample are listed, as sequenced in a study of blood T cells in healthy people across ages. Primed by a sample-barcoded 5' primer and a J-beta primer mix, a second PCR proceeded for roughly 7 to 11 cycles. MiXCR, run by TCRdb on the 5' RACE reads, gives a single entry per CDR3 protein. The sample holds 780,000 or so distinct CDR3 sequences, 56% seen once. Input material: blood. The source of these receptors is a man aged 40-50 years in good health.

The genes are TRBV20-1 and TRBJ1-1; TRBD1 is a possible D gene (6 bases). The ends were cut back, 7 bases at V and 1 base at J, with 13 bases in the middle. Germline CDR1 and CDR2: DFQATT and SNEGSKA (reference sequence). This CDR3 region has 13 residues. This CDR3 reads CSGDRDKNTEAFF. The CDR3 nucleotides are TGCAGTGGAGACCGGGACAAGAACACTGAAGCTTTCTTT.

In this sample, this clonotype turned up once. The V and J genes are TRBV28 and TRBJ2-5; TRBD2 is a possible D gene (5 bases). Between the trimmed V and J ends, which lost 1 base and 11 bases, there was a span of 11 bases. CDR3 length: 12 residues. CDR1 and CDR2 (germline): MDHEN, SYDVKM. In nucleotides, the CDR3 is TGTGCCAGCAGTTTATTGAGCGGACGGCAGTACTTC. This translates into CASSLLSGRQYF.

The chain has TRBV12-3 or TRBV12-4 and TRBJ2-5, with TRBD2 identical over 13 bases. The CDR3 spans 15 residues. The V and J ends lost 6 bases and 5 bases, in that order; junction bases with no gene match: 6. CDR3 protein: CASSEGLAGFETQYF. CDR3 DNA sequence: TGTGCCAGCAGCGAGGGACTAGCGGGATTCGAGACCCAGTACTTC.

This chain connects TRBV2 to TRBJ2-7, with 8 bases identical to TRBD1. Trimming took 8 bases from V and 3 from J; bases not matched to a gene: 6. CDR1 SNHLY and CDR2 FYNNEI come from the germline V gene. CDR3 size: 13 residues. CDR3: CASLGQGFYEQYF. CDR3 DNA: TGTGCCAGCCTCGGACAGGGTTTCTACGAGCAGTACTTC.

The chain is built from TRBV28 and TRBJ2-1; tentative D call: TRBD1 (6 bases). Trimming stripped 1 base from V and 2 bases from J, with 12 bases between. The length of the CDR3 is 16 residues. CDR1 and CDR2 (germline): MDHEN, SYDVKM. The CDR3 sequence: CASSLSTGSAYNEQFF. CDR3 nucleotide sequence: TGTGCCAGCAGTTTATCAACAGGGAGCGCCTACAATGAGCAGTTCTTC.

The chain is built from TRBV18 and TRBJ2-7, with unresolved D. V lost 3 bases and J lost 4, with 4 bases in between. CDR1 KGHSH and CDR2 LQKENI come from the germline V gene. The CDR3 spans 11 residues. The CDR3 DNA reads TGTGCCAGCTCACCGAAATACGAGCAGTACTTC. Translating it yields CASSPKYEQYF.

This clonotype turned up a few times. J is TRBJ2-1 and V is TRBV5-1, with 12 bases lining up with TRBD2. Germline V gives CDR1 SGHRS, CDR2 YFSETQ. The CDR3 extends over 16 amino acids. The V and J ends lost 0 bases and 7 bases, in that order; junction bases with no gene match: 5. The CDR3 nucleotides are TGCGCCAGCAGCTTGGCCGGGCTAGCGGGAGGGAATGAGCAGTTCTTC. As protein: CASSLAGLAGGNEQFF.

This chain joins TRBV20-1 and TRBJ2-1; 7 nucleotides align to TRBD1. J was trimmed by 6 bases and V by 5 bases; bases with no gene match: 4. CDR3 size: 12 residues. Germline V gene lookup returns CDR1 DFQATT and CDR2 SNEGSKA (reference sequence). The CDR3 loop is CSAVTGFNEQFF. CDR3 bases: TGCAGTGCTGTGACAGGGTTCAATGAGCAGTTCTTC.

The V call is TRBV4-3, the J call TRBJ2-7, with 12 positions matching TRBD2. The CDR3 contains 17 residues. From germline, CDR1 is LGHNA and CDR2 YSLEER. The V gene end was trimmed by 1 base and the J gene end by 2 bases; junction bases not matched to a gene: 6. The CDR3 reads CASSQAGLAGQPYEQYF. Here the CDR3 DNA reads TGCGCCAGCAGCCAAGCGGGACTAGCGGGCCAGCCCTACGAGCAGTACTTC.

This clonotype has a handful of counts. The gene calls are TRBV7-2 and TRBJ2-3; D may correspond to TRBD1 or TRBD2 (5 bases each). V lost 0 bases, J lost 6 bases, and 16 bases lay in between. The CDR3 consists of 16 residues. The germline V gene encodes CDR1 SGHTA and CDR2 FQGNSA. The CDR3 sequence is CASSLALGPLVDTQYF. The CDR3 DNA follows: TGTGCCAGCAGCTTAGCTTTGGGACCCTTGGTGGATACGCAGTATTTT. The full variable domain, rest sourced from reference TRBV7-2 and TRBJ2-3, is GAGVSQSPSNKVTEKGKDVELRCDPISGHTALYWYRQSLGQGLEFLIYFQGNSAPDKSGLPSDRFSAERTGGSVSTLTIQRTQQEDSAVYLCASSLALGPLVDTQYFGPGTRLTVL.

The chain is built from TRBV7-9 and TRBJ1-2; 7 nucleotides line up with TRBD1. Germline values: CDR1 SEHNR, CDR2 FQNEAQ (reference sequence). J lost 6 bases, V lost 4 bases, and 2 bases had no gene match. CDR3 length equals 12 residues. CDR3 loop: CASSSTGNGYTF. In nucleotides, the CDR3 is TGTGCCAGCAGCTCGACAGGGAATGGCTACACCTTC.

V gene TRBV3-1 combines with J gene TRBJ2-4; 9 positions match TRBD2. Germline CDR1 reads LGHDT; CDR2 reads YNNKEL (reference sequence). This CDR3 is built from 21 residues. V lost 1 base to trimming and J lost 1 base; unmatched junction nucleotides: 17. For the CDR3, the DNA is TGTGCCAGCAGCCAAGTTGTTGAGCGCGGGGGGGTTGCTCGGGCCAAAAACATTCAGTACTTC. Protein product: CASSQVVERGGVARAKNIQYF.

This chain uses TRBV5-1 with TRBJ2-3; 10 bases agree with TRBD2. The J segment lost 6 bases and the V segment lost 1 base, leaving 11 bases of the junction unmatched. Germline V lookup: CDR1 SGHRS, CDR2 YFSETQ. This CDR3 has 17 residues. This chain's CDR3 is CASSLSGSGRAWDTQYF. The CDR3 nucleotides read TGCGCCAGCAGCTTGTCGGGAAGCGGGAGGGCCTGGGATACGCAGTATTTT. The full variable domain, with the rest looked up from reference TRBV5-1 and TRBJ2-3, is KAGVTQTPRYLIKTRGQQVTLSCSPISGHRSVSWYQQTPGQGLQFLFEYFSETQRNKGNFPGRFSGRQFSNSRSEMNVSTLELGDSALYLCASSLSGSGRAWDTQYFGPGTRLTVL.

This rearrangement joins TRBV7-2 to TRBJ2-2; the D is unclear. From germline, CDR1 is SGHTA and CDR2 FQGNSA. Trimming took off 0 bases at V and 0 bases at J, with 5 bases between the two ends. The CDR3 has 15 residues. The CDR3: CASSLAGSNTGELFF. CDR3 DNA sequence: TGTGCCAGCAGCTTAGCGGGCTCGAACACCGGGGAGCTGTTTTTT. Full variable domain (missing parts from reference TRBV7-2 and TRBJ2-2): GAGVSQSPSNKVTEKGKDVELRCDPISGHTALYWYRQSLGQGLEFLIYFQGNSAPDKSGLPSDRFSAERTGGSVSTLTIQRTQQEDSAVYLCASSLAGSNTGELFFGEGSRLTVL.

The chain carries TRBV27 and TRBJ2-5; TRBD2 matches 14 bases. Germline V gives CDR1 MNHEY, CDR2 SMNVEV (reference sequence). The trim removed 5 bases at V and 5 bases at J, leaving 7 bases unmatched. The CDR3 contains 16 residues. CDR3 sequence reads: CASSPRGTSGGETQYF. CDR3 DNA: TGTGCCAGCAGTCCAAGAGGGACTAGCGGGGGTGAGACCCAGTACTTC.

The CDR3 DNA sequence: TGTGCCAGCAGCATAACACAGGGCCCCTACAATGAGCAGTTCTTC. It is translated as CASSITQGPYNEQFF. The chain employs TRBV9 and TRBJ2-1; tentatively, D is TRBD1 (6 bases). Germline lookup yields CDR1 SGDLS and CDR2 YYNGEE. The V gene lost 4 bases and the J gene lost 2 bases, with 13 bases spanning the gap. CDR3 length: 15 amino acids.

This clonotype has only a few counts. J is TRBJ2-1 and V is TRBV9, with 10 bases aligning to TRBD1. This CDR3 is built from 16 residues. Germline V gene sequence: CDR1 SGDLS, CDR2 YYNGEE. V dropped 7 bases and J dropped 7; count of bases not matched to a gene: 14. The CDR3 region has the DNA TGTGCCAGCGGGATGCACCGGGACAGGGGAGGGAATGAGCAGTTCTTC. Protein sequence: CASGMHRDRGGNEQFF.

This chain's CDR3 is CASSRRTGQQETQYF. The CDR3, as DNA: TGTGCCAGTAGTAGGAGGACAGGACAACAAGAGACCCAGTACTTC. The chain carries TRBV19 and TRBJ2-5; 7 bases fit TRBD1. The germline V gene encodes CDR1 LNHDA and CDR2 SQIVND (reference sequence). V lost 4 bases, J lost 2 bases, and 7 bases stayed unmatched. The CDR3 covers 15 residues. Complete variable domain (other parts from reference TRBV19 and TRBJ2-5): DGGITQSPKYLFRKEGQNVTLSCEQNLNHDAMYWYRQDPGQGLRLIYYSQIVNDFQKGDIAEGYSVSREKKESFPLTVTSAQKNPTAFYLCASSRRTGQQETQYFGPGTRLLVL.

The gene calls are TRBV7-2 and TRBJ2-2; D ambiguous. There are 15 residues in the CDR3. The V gene's germline CDR1 is SGHTA and CDR2 FQGNSA. Trimming removed 1 base at V and 5 bases at J, with 11 bases between. The CDR3 spells CASSLGWDRTGELFF. The CDR3 coding sequence is TGTGCCAGCAGCTTAGGGTGGGATCGGACCGGGGAGCTGTTTTTT. The full variable domain, rest sourced from reference TRBV7-2 and TRBJ2-2, is GAGVSQSPSNKVTEKGKDVELRCDPISGHTALYWYRQSLGQGLEFLIYFQGNSAPDKSGLPSDRFSAERTGGSVSTLTIQRTQQEDSAVYLCASSLGWDRTGELFFGEGSRLTVL.

The J gene is TRBJ1-1, the V gene TRBV6-6; tentatively, D is TRBD1 (5 bases). This CDR3 is 12 amino acids long. The germline V and J ends were trimmed by 6 bases and 7 bases, with 12 bases remaining between them. Germline V gene data show CDR1 as MNHNY and CDR2 as SVGAGI (reference sequence). CDR3 coding DNA: TGTGCCAGCAGGTCTGGGACGCTTGAAGCTTTCTTT. The encoded protein is CASRSGTLEAFF.

The chain joins TRBV6-1 to TRBJ2-7; D may match TRBD1 or TRBD2 (5 bases each). The J call may be faulty, since TRBJ2-5 better matches the DNA end. CDR1 and CDR2 from the germline V gene are MNHNS and SASEGT. The length of the CDR3 is 15 residues. CDR3 bases: TGTGCCAGCAGTGGAGGATTAGGGACGCGCCAGACCCAGTACTTC. Protein: CASSGGLGTRQTQYF.

The chain carries TRBV4-2 and TRBJ2-1; D ambiguous. Germline assignment: CDR1 LGHNA and CDR2 YNFKEQ. The CDR3 loop spans 15 amino acids. Trimming took 0 bases from V and 6 from J, leaving 12 bases between them. Here the CDR3 reads CASSQDGLQGNEQFF. CDR3 nucleotide sequence: TGTGCCAGCAGCCAAGATGGTTTGCAAGGCAATGAGCAGTTCTTC.

The chain combines TRBV20-1 with TRBJ2-5; 14 bases align to TRBD2. This CDR3 comprises 18 residues. V lost 3 bases to trimming and J lost 2 bases; unmatched junction nucleotides: 11. CDR1 is DFQATT and CDR2 is SNEGSKA in the germline V gene (reference sequence). CDR3 sequence (DNA): TGCAGTGCTAGGACCCTCCGACTAGCGGGGGGGCAGCAAGAGACCCAGTACTTC. Its translation is CSARTLRLAGGQQETQYF.

A few counts support this clonotype. This sequence joins TRBV7-2 and TRBJ1-4; D gene ambiguous. The CDR3 contains 14 residues. The germline CDR1 and CDR2 sequences are SGHTA and FQGNSA. With 5 bases removed from V and 11 bases from J, the gap between germline ends came to 18 bases. The CDR3 reads CASSKDESTWKLFF. CDR3 nucleotides: TGTGCCAGCAGCAAGGACGAGTCGACCTGGAAACTGTTTTTT.

This clonotype was recorded a few times. V gene TRBV6-5 combines with J gene TRBJ2-7, with a possible D match to TRBD2 (5 bases). The J call is in doubt because the DNA end fits TRBJ2-5 better. The CDR3 covers 15 residues. CDR1 is MNHEY and CDR2 is SVGAGI in the germline V gene. This chain's CDR3 is CASSSAGVGRETQYF. CDR3 in DNA: TGTGCCAGCAGTTCGGCGGGCGTGGGTAGGGAGACCCAGTACTTC.

The V and J genes are TRBV7-2 and TRBJ2-7; TRBD1 matches 10 bases. The J segment lost 4 bases and the V segment lost 5 bases, leaving 5 bases of the junction unmatched. This CDR3 is 14 amino acids long. CDR1 is SGHTA and CDR2 is FQGNSA in the germline V gene. The CDR3 nucleotides are TGTGCCAGCAGCGCAACGGGACAGGGGTACGAGCAGTACTTC. This translates into CASSATGQGYEQYF. Drawing the rest from reference TRBV7-2 and TRBJ2-7, the complete variable domain is GAGVSQSPSNKVTEKGKDVELRCDPISGHTALYWYRQSLGQGLEFLIYFQGNSAPDKSGLPSDRFSAERTGGSVSTLTIQRTQQEDSAVYLCASSATGQGYEQYFGPGTRLTVT.

This clonotype was detected only a few times. The chain has TRBV20-1 and TRBJ2-5; the match to TRBD1 covers 12 bases. The J segment lost 5 bases and the V segment lost 6 bases, leaving 4 bases of the junction unmatched. Germline CDR1 reads DFQATT; CDR2 reads SNEGSKA (reference sequence). CDR3 length: 13 amino acids. The CDR3: CSAWDRGRETQYF. For the CDR3, the DNA is TGCAGTGCCTGGGACAGGGGGCGTGAGACCCAGTACTTC.